This T cell receptor (beta chain) was obtained from a study of T-cell memory formation after mild COVID-19 listed by TCRdb under 2021. Regarding the research as a whole: Most TCR sequence clusters were specific to one of the two donors. T-cell clones expanding and contracting after mild COVID-19 in a couple of donors were tracked by longitudinal TCRalpha and TCRbeta repertoire sequencing. Two young, previously healthy adult volunteers, one female and one male, were included in the cohort.

On the study overall, not on this receptor specifically: The study covered only a couple of mild cases, and larger cohorts including severe cases with pre-infection samples were considered necessary. The second-wave clones that peaked on day 37 were not confirmed to be SARS-CoV-2 specific. Contracting CD4+ clones were found mainly in CM and EM memory subsets, while CD8+ clones were enriched in EMRA. Some responding clones were detected in pre-infection memory, suggesting pre-existing cross-reactive memory T cells joined the SARS-CoV-2 response. Balanced CD4/CD8 phenotypes were observed for clones contracting from day 15 to 85, whereas a bias towards CD4+ was observed for a second wave of clones expanding from day 15 to 37.

PBMCs were isolated by Ficoll-Paque density gradient centrifugation. For sequencing, an Illumina NovaSeq 6000 was employed. Using 5'RACE with constant-segment primers, TCRalpha and TCRbeta cDNA libraries were constructed, with sample barcodes and unique molecular identifiers added in the process. RNA was extracted from every sample with Trizol reagent. Amplification of the libraries took two PCR steps, and the second step added a second sample barcode plus Illumina TruSeq adapters. Libraries were sequenced on an Illumina NovaSeq with 2 x 150 bp paired-end reads. Regarding the original processing steps: Demultiplexing of reads and collapsing into UMI-guided consensus sequences were performed with migec v1.2.7. With mixcr v2.1.11, UMI consensuses were aligned to TRA and TRB V and J templates and assembled into clonotypes. A clonotype was counted as expanded or contracted only when both edgeR and NoisET called the clonotype significant, with the noise models trained on biological replicates. For edgeR calls, a false discovery rate-adjusted p below 0.01 and a log2 fold-change threshold of 1 were applied. As an exploratory analysis of dynamics, PCA with hierarchical clustering was applied to max-normalized trajectories of the 1000 most abundant clonotypes. The CD4 or CD8 phenotype of responding clones was assigned using the separately sequenced CD4+ and CD8+ repertoires. TCRdb trimmed public reads at Q25 via fastp, called clones via MiXCR and kept in-frame beta chains. Every CDR3 protein is listed once, alongside the most common genes and DNA of its rows. TCRdb, not the authors, supplied the V and J calls. Here the sample has roughly 300,000 distinct CDR3 sequences; about 13% occur a single time. The ten largest clones represent 22% of the sample.

Concerning this clonotype itself: Its antigen is unknown. No base qualities exist here, and no much larger clone lies one base off it.

CDR1 and CDR2 (SQVTM, ANQGSEA) derive from the germline V gene. Inclusive of the bounding cysteine and phenylalanine, the CDR3 is 14 residues long. The sequence is cut down to CDR3 DNA, 42 bases in frame from base 1. Trimmed from V: 7 bases; trimmed from J: 2 bases; junction bases lacking a gene match: 8. The rearranged segments are TRBV29-1 and TRBJ2-1, with 7 junctional bases fitting TRBD2. The source is a man between 18 and 29 years old who had mild COVID-19 (a few samples of this study predate the infection). The sample titles of this study are shuffled in the database, so cell type and time point are left out; the donor was told from shared clones. Sequencing was done on a sample of PBMCs or a T cell subset sorted from them (not recorded which). Here the CDR3 is given as CSARLAAPYNEQFF. The DNA reads TGCAGCGCAAGACTAGCCGCCCCCTACAATGAGCAGTTCTTC.